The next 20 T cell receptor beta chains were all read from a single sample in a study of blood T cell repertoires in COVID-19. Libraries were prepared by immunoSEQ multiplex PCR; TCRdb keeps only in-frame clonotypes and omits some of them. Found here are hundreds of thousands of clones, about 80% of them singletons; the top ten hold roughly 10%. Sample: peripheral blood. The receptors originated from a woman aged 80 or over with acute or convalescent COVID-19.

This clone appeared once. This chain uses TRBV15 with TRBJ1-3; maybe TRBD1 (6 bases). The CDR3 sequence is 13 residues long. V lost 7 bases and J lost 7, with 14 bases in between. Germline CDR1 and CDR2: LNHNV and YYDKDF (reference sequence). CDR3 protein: CATTQGTRNTIYF. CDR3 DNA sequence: TGTGCCACCACCCAGGGGACCCGGAACACCATATATTTT. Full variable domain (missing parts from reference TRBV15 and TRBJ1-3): DAMVIQNPRYQVTQFGKPVTLSCSQTLNHNVMYWYQQKSSQAPKLLFHYYDKDFNNEADTPDNFQSRRPNTSFCFLDIRSPGLGDTAMYLCATTQGTRNTIYFGEGSWLTVV.

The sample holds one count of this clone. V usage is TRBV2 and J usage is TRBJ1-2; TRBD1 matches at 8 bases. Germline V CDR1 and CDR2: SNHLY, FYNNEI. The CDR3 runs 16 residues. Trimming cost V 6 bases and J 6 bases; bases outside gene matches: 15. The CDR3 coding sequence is TGTGCCAGCAGCACAGGGGGTTGGAGGGGGAGGGATGGCTACACCTTC. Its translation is CASSTGGWRGRDGYTF. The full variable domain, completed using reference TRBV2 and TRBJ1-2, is EPEVTQTPSHQVTQMGQEVILRCVPISNHLYFYWYRQILGQKVEFLVSFYNNEISEKSEIFDDQFSVERPDGSNFTLKIRSTKLEDSAMYFCASSTGGWRGRDGYTFGSGTRLTVV.

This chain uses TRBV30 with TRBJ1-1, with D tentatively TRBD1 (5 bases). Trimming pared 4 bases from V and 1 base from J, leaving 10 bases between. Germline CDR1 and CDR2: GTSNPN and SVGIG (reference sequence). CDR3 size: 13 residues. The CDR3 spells CAWNWGSNTEAFF. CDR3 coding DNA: TGTGCCTGGAATTGGGGCTCGAACACTGAAGCTTTCTTT. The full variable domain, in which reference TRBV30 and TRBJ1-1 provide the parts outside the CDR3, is SQTIHQWPATLVQPVGSPLSLECTVEGTSNPNLYWYRQAAGRGLQLLFYSVGIGQISSEVPQNLSASRPQDRQFILSSKKLLLSDSGFYLCAWNWGSNTEAFFGQGTRLTVV.

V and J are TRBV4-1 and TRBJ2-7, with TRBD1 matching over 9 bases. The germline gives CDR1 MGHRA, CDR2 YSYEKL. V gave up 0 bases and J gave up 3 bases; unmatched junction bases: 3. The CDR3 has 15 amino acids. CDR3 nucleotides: TGCGCCAGCAGCCAAGACCCGGGACAGGGCTACGAGCAGTACTTC. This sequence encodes CASSQDPGQGYEQYF.

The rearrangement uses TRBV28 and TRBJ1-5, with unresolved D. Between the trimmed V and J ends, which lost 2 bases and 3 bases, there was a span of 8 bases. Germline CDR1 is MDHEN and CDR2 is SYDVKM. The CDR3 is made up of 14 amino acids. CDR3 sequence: CASSLVRINQPQHF. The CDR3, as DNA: TGTGCCAGCAGTTTAGTCAGAATCAATCAGCCCCAGCATTTT. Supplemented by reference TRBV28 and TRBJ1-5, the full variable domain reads DVKVTQSSRYLVKRTGEKVFLECVQDMDHENMFWYRQDPGLGLRLIYFSYDVKMKEKGDIPEGYSVSREKKERFSLILESASTNQTSMYLCASSLVRINQPQHFGDGTRLSIL.

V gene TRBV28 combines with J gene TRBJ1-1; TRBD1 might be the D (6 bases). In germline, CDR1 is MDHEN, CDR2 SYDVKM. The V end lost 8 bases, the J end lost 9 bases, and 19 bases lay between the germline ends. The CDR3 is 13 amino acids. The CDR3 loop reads CASSRYRGTQAFF. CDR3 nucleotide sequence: TGTGCCAGCTCGAGATATCGAGGGACACAAGCTTTCTTT.

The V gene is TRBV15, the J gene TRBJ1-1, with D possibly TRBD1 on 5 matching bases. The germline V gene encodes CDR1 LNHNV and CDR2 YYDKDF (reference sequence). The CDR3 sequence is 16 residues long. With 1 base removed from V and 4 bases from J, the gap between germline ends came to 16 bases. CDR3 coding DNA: TGTGCCACCAGCAGAGCGGGAGGGGCCACCCGCACTGAAGCTTTCTTT. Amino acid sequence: CATSRAGGATRTEAFF.

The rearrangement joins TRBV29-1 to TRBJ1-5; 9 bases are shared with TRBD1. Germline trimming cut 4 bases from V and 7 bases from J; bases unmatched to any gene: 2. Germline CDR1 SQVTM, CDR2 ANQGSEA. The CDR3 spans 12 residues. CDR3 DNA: TGCAGCGTTGGTACAGGGGGCCAGCCCCAGCATTTT. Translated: CSVGTGGQPQHF.

The CDR3 DNA sequence: TGTGCTAGTGGTTTGGTGGGCGACAGGGGGCGCGAGCAGTACTTC. Its protein product is CASGLVGDRGREQYF. V is TRBV12-5 and J is TRBJ2-7; TRBD1 matches 10 bases. From germline, CDR1 is LGHNT and CDR2 FRNRAP. V was clipped by 0 bases and J by 6 bases; unmatched bases: 5. The CDR3 is 15 residues long.

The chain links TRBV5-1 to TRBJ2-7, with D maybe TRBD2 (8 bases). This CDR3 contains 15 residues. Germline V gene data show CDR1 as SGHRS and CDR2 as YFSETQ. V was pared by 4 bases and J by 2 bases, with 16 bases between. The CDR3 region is CASSHGGDSTYEQYF. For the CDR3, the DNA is TGCGCCAGCAGCCACGGGGGGGACAGCACCTACGAGCAGTACTTC.

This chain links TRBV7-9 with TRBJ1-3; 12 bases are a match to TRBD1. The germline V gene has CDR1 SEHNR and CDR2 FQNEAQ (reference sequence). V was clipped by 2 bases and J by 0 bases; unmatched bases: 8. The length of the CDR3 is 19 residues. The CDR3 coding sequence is TGTGCCAGCAGCTTAAGCGGGACAGGGGGCCTCAACTCTGGAAACACCATATATTTT. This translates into CASSLSGTGGLNSGNTIYF.

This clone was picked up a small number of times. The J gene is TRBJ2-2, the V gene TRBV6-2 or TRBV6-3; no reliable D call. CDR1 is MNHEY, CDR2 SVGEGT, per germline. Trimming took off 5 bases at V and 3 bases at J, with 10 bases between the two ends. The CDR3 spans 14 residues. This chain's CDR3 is CASSVWPYTGELFF. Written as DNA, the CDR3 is TGTGCCAGCAGTGTTTGGCCGTACACCGGGGAGCTGTTTTTT.

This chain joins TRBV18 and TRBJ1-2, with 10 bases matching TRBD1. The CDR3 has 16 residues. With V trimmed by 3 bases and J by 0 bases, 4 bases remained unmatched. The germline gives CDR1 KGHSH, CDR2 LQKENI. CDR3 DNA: TGTGCCAGCTCACCCGACGGGACAGGGGCTAACTATGGCTACACCTTC. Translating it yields CASSPDGTGANYGYTF.

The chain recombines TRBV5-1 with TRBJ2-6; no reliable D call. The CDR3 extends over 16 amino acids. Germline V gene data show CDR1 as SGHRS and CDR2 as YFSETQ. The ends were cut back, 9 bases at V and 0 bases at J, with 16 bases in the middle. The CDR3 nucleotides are TGCGCCACCTCGCAGGAAATAACCTCTGGGGCCAACGTCCTGACTTTC. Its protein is CATSQEITSGANVLTF.

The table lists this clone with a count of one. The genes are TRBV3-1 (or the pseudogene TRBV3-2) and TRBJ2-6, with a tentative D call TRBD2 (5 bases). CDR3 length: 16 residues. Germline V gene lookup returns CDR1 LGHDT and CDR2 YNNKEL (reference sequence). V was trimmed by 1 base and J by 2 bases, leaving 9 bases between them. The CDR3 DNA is TGTGCCAGCAGCCAAGGCAGGAGGACTGGGGCCAACGTCCTGACTTTC. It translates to CASSQGRRTGANVLTF.

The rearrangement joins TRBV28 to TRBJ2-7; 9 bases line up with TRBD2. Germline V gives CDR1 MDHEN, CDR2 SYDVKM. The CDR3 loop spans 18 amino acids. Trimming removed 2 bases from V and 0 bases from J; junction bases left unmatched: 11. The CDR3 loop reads CASSLRRRGGLDSYEQYF. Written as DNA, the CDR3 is TGTGCCAGCAGTTTACGGCGGCGGGGGGGCCTTGACTCCTACGAGCAGTACTTC.

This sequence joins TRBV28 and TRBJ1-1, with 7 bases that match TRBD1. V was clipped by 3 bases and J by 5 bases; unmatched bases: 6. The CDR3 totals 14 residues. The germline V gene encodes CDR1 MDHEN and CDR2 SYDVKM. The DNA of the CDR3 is TGTGCCAGCAGTTTCCGACAGGGCAGGACTGAAGCTTTCTTT. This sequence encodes CASSFRQGRTEAFF.

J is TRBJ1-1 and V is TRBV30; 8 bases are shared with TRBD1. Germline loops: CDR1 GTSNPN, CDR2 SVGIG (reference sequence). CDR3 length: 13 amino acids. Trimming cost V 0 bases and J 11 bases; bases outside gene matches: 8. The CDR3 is CAWSVGQGAGAFF. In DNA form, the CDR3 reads TGTGCCTGGAGTGTGGGGCAGGGGGCTGGGGCTTTCTTT.

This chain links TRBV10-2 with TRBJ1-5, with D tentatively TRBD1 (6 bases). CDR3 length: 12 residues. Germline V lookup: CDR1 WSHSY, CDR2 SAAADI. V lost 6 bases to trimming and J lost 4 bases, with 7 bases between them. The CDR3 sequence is CASRQGNQPQHF. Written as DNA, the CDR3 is TGCGCCAGCAGACAGGGAAATCAGCCCCAGCATTTT.

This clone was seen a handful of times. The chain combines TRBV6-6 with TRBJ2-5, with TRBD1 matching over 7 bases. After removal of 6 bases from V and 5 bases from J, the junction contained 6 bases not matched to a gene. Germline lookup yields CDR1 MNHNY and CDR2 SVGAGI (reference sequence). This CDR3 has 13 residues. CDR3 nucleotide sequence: TGTGCCAGCAGAAGAGGGGGCGGGGAGACCCAGTACTTC. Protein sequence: CASRRGGGETQYF.